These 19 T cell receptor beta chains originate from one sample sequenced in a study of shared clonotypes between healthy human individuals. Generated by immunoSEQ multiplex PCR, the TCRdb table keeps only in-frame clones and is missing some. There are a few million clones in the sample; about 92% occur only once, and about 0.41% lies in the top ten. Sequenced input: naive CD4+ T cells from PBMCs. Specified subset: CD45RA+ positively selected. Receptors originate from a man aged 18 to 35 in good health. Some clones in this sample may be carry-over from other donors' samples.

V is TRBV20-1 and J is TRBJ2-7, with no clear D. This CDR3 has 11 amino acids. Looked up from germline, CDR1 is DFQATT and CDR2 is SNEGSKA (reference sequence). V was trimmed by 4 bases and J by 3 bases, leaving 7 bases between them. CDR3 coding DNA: TGCAGTGCTACAGATATCTACGAGCAGTACTTC. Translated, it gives CSATDIYEQYF.

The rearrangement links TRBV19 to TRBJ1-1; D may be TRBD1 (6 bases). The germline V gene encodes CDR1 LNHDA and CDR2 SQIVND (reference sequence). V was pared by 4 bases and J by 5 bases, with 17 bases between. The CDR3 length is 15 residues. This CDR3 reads CASSRGGGAMTEAFF. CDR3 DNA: TGTGCCAGTAGTAGGGGCGGGGGCGCGATGACTGAAGCTTTCTTT.

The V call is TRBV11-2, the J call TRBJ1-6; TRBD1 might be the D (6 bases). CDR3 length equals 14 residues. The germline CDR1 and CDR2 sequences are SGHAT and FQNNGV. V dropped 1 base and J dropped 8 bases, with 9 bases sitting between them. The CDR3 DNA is TGTGCCAGCAGCTTAGTCGGGGGCTATTCACCCCTCCACTTT. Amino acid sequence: CASSLVGGYSPLHF.

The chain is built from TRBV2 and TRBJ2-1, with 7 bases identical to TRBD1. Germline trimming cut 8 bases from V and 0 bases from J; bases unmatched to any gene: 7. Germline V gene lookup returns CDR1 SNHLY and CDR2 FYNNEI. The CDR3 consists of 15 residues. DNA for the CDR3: TGTGCCAGCTCCCGACAGGGCAGCTCCTACAATGAGCAGTTCTTC. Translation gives CASSRQGSSYNEQFF.

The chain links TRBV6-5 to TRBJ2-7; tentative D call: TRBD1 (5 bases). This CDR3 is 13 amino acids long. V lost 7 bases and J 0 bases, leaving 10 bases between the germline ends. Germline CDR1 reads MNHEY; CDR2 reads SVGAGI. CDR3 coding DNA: TGTGCCAGCAAACACCAGGGCTCCTACGAGCAGTACTTC. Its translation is CASKHQGSYEQYF.

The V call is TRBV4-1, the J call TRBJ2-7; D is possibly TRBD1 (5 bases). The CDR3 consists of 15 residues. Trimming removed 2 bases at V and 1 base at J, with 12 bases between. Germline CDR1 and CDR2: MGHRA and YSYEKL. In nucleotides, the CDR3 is TGCGCCAGCAGCCAACCCGACAGTCGATCCTACGAGCAGTACTTC. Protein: CASSQPDSRSYEQYF.

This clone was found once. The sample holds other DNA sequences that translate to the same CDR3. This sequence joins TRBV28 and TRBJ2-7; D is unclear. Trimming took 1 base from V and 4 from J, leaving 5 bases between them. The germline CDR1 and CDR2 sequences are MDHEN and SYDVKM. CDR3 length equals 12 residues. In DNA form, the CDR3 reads TGTGCCAGCAGTTTATACGGTTACGAGCAGTACTTC. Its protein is CASSLYGYEQYF.

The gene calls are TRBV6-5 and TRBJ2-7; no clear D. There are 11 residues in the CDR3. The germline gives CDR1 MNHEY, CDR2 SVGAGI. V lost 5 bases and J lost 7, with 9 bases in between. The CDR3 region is CASSRVGEQYF. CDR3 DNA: TGTGCCAGCAGTAGAGTGGGGGAGCAGTACTTC.

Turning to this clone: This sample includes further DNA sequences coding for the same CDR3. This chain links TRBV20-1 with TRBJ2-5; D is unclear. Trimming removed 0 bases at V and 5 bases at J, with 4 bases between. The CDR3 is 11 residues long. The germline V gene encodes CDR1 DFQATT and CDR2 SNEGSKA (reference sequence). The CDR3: CSARDPETQYF. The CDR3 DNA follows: TGCAGTGCTAGAGACCCGGAGACCCAGTACTTC.

The CDR3 bases are TGTGCCACCAGCAGAGTCATGGGTGGTGTGGACAATGAGCAGTTCTTC. The encoded protein is CATSRVMGGVDNEQFF. V and J are TRBV15 and TRBJ2-1; no firm D call. Per the germline V gene, CDR1 is LNHNV and CDR2 is YYDKDF (reference sequence). Trimming shortened V by 1 base and J by 5 bases, and 15 bases separated the two germline ends. The CDR3 length is 16 residues.

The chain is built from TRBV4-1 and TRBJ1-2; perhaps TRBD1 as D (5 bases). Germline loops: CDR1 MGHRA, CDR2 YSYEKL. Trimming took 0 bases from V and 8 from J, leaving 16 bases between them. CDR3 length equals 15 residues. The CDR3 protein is CASSQDGFVEGGYTF. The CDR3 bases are TGCGCCAGCAGCCAAGATGGCTTCGTGGAGGGGGGCTACACCTTC.

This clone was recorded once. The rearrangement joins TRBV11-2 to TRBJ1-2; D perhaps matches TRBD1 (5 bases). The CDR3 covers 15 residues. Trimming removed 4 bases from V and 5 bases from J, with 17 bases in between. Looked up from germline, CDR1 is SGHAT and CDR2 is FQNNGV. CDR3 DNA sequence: TGTGCCAGCAGCTCCAAGACGGACATTCGGTATGGCTACACCTTC. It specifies CASSSKTDIRYGYTF.

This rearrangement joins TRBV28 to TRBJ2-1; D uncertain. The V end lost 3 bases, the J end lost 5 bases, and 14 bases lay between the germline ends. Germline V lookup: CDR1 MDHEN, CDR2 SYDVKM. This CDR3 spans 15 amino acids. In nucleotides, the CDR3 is TGTGCCAGCAGTTTCCGGGTGACCCCCGACAATGAGCAGTTCTTC. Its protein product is CASSFRVTPDNEQFF.

The chain's CDR3 is CASSSPDRTYEQYF. CDR3 nucleotides: TGTGCCAGCAGTTCTCCTGACAGGACCTACGAGCAGTACTTC. The chain couples TRBV6-5 to TRBJ2-7, with a weak D call TRBD1 (6 bases). V was pared by 4 bases and J by 2 bases, with 12 bases between. CDR1 and CDR2 (germline): MNHEY, SVGAGI. The CDR3 contains 14 residues.

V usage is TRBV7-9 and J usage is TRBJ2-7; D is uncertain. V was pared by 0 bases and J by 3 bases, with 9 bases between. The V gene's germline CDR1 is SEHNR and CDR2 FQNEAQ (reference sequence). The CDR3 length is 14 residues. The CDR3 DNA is TGTGCCAGCAGCTTAGCTGCTTTAAACTACGAGCAGTACTTC. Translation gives CASSLAALNYEQYF.

DNA for the CDR3: TGTGCCAGCAGCCGTGGGACAACTAATGAAAAACTGTTTTTT. Translated: CASSRGTTNEKLFF. This sequence joins TRBV7-2 and TRBJ1-4, with D hard to call. Germline V CDR1 and CDR2: SGHTA, FQGNSA. V lost 5 bases and J 0 bases, leaving 7 bases between the germline ends. This CDR3 has 14 amino acids. The full variable domain, its missing parts supplied by reference TRBV7-2 and TRBJ1-4, is GAGVSQSPSNKVTEKGKDVELRCDPISGHTALYWYRQSLGQGLEFLIYFQGNSAPDKSGLPSDRFSAERTGGSVSTLTIQRTQQEDSAVYLCASSRGTTNEKLFFGSGTQLSVL.

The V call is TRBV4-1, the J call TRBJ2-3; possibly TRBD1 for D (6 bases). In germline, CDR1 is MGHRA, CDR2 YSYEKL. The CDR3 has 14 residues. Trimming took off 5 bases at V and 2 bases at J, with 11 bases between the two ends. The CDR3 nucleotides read TGCGCCAGCAGCTGGACAGCCCACACAGATACGCAGTATTTT. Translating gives CASSWTAHTDTQYF.

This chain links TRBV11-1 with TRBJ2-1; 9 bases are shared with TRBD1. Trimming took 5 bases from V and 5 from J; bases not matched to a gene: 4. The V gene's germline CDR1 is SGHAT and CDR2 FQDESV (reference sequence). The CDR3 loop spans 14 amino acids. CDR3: CASSRDRANNEQFF. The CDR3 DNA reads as TGTGCCAGCAGCCGGGACAGGGCAAACAATGAGCAGTTCTTC.

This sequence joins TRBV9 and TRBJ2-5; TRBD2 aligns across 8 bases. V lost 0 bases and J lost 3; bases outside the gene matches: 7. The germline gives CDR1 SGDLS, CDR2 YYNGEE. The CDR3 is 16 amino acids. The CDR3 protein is CASSVALGAGEETQYF. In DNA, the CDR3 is TGTGCCAGCAGCGTAGCACTGGGAGCGGGAGAAGAGACCCAGTACTTC.